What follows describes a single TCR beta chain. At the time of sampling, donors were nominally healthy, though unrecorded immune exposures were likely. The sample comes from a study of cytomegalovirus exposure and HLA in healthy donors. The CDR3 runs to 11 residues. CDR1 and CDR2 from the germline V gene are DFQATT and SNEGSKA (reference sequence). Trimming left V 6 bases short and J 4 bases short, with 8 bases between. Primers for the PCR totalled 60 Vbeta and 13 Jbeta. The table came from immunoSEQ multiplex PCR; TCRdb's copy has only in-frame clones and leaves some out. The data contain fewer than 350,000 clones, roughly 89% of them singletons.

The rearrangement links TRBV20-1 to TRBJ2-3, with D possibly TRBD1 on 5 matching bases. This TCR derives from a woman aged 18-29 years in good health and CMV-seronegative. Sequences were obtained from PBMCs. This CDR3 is CSADSSDTQYF. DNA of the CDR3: TGCAGTGCCGACAGTTCAGATACGCAGTATTTT.